What follows describes a single TCR beta chain. This record belongs to a study of blood T cell repertoires in COVID-19. Exposed volunteers were people who met a COVID-19 case within 2 weeks before study entry. Libraries were prepared by immunoSEQ multiplex PCR; TCRdb keeps only in-frame clonotypes and omits some of them. This table has 250,000 or so clones, approximately 88% appearing once. V gave up 2 bases and J gave up 2 bases, with 4 bases separating them. This CDR3 has 11 residues. Germline loops: CDR1 SQVTM, CDR2 ANQGSEA. This sequence originates from a woman aged 25 to 39 who had been exposed to COVID-19. The sequencing sample was made of PBMCs or T cells enriched from blood (not recorded which). The rearrangement links TRBV29-1 to TRBJ2-7, with D uncertain. CDR3 bases: TGCAGCGTTGAACGCGCCTACGAGCAGTACTTC. Translation: CSVERAYEQYF.